The 9 T cell receptor beta chains below all came from one sample that was sequenced in a study of blood T cell repertoires in COVID-19 (dated by TCRdb to the early 2020s). The method was the immunoSEQ multiplex PCR assay. The source is immuneACCESS, and TCRdb retained only in-frame sequences with V and J called. Part of the clones is not carried over; for the studies checked, unresolved V genes explain less than half of this, and the remainder is unexplained. For this sample there are around 310,000 clones; roughly 90% appear just once. The biggest ten clones account for 0.95% to 1.3% of the sample. Sequencing was done on a sample of peripheral blood. Receptors were obtained from a woman aged 40 to 49 with COVID-19, enrolled during active disease.

J is TRBJ2-1 and V is TRBV6-4, with 10 bases that match TRBD2. Looked up from germline, CDR1 is MRHNA and CDR2 is SNTAGT. The CDR3 contains 17 residues. V trimming: 4 bases; J trimming: 2 bases; junction bases outside the gene matches: 8. The CDR3 is CASSVGLADATYNEQFF. CDR3 sequence (DNA): TGTGCCAGCAGTGTCGGACTAGCGGACGCCACCTACAATGAGCAGTTCTTC.

The chain couples TRBV28 to TRBJ1-5; D gene uncertain. Between the trimmed V and J ends, which lost 3 bases and 9 bases, there was a span of 9 bases. The CDR3 consists of 12 residues. The germline V gene has CDR1 MDHEN and CDR2 SYDVKM. CDR3 sequence (DNA): TGTGCCAGCAGTTTGCGTCCAGGGCCCCAGCATTTT. The encoded protein is CASSLRPGPQHF.

V gene TRBV11-1 combines with J gene TRBJ1-5; TRBD1 matches at 7 bases. The CDR3 totals 15 residues. V was clipped by 1 base and J by 3 bases; unmatched bases: 3. Germline CDR1 is SGHAT and CDR2 is FQDESV (reference sequence). The CDR3 protein is CASSLGQGFNQPQHF. CDR3 DNA: TGTGCCAGCAGCTTAGGACAGGGATTCAATCAGCCCCAGCATTTT.

The chain is built from TRBV7-2 and TRBJ1-1; tentatively, D is TRBD1 (5 bases). The ends were cut back, 5 bases at V and 5 bases at J, with 15 bases in the middle. This CDR3 comprises 14 residues. In germline, CDR1 is SGHTA, CDR2 FQGNSA. In nucleotides, the CDR3 is TGTGCCAGCAGCGCAGAGGCGGGGCGGACTGAAGCTTTCTTT. This gives the protein CASSAEAGRTEAFF.

On this clone itself: The junction departs from germline at one end; a sequencing error may be responsible. V usage is TRBV4-1 and J usage is TRBJ2-1; TRBD2 aligns across 11 bases. The V gene's germline CDR1 is MGHRA and CDR2 YSYEKL. The CDR3 consists of 15 residues. The DNA for the CDR3 is TGCGCCAGCAGGTATAGCGGGGGGGGATACAGTGAGCAGTTCTTC. This codes for CASRYSGGGYSEQFF.

J is TRBJ1-6 and V is TRBV15, with 10 bases that match TRBD1. The CDR3 is 15 residues long. Germline V gene sequence: CDR1 LNHNV, CDR2 YYDKDF (reference sequence). Unmatched junction bases numbered 7, after V lost 4 bases and J lost 10 bases. This chain's CDR3 is CATSKRQGAASPLHF. The CDR3 DNA is TGTGCCACCAGCAAAAGACAGGGGGCTGCATCACCCCTCCACTTT. The whole variable domain, filled in from reference TRBV15 and TRBJ1-6, reads DAMVIQNPRYQVTQFGKPVTLSCSQTLNHNVMYWYQQKSSQAPKLLFHYYDKDFNNEADTPDNFQSRRPNTSFCFLDIRSPGLGDTAMYLCATSKRQGAASPLHFGNGTRLTVT.

This clone was counted once. CDR3 amino acids: CASSSTEKLFF. The CDR3 DNA is TGTGCCAGCAGCAGTACTGAAAAACTGTTTTTT. This chain uses TRBV12-3 or TRBV12-4 with TRBJ1-4, with D unclear. Trimming left V 6 bases short and J 7 bases short, with 6 bases between. CDR3 size: 11 residues.

The rearrangement uses TRBV6-5 and TRBJ1-1; 9 bases line up with TRBD1. The CDR3 spans 15 residues. CDR1 is MNHEY and CDR2 is SVGAGI in the germline V gene. The junction had 6 bases not matched to a gene; V was cut back by 6 bases and J by 1 base. The CDR3 coding sequence is TGTGCCAGCAGACGACAGGGGGGTGAGAACACTGAAGCTTTCTTT. This encodes CASRRQGGENTEAFF.

The chain uses TRBV5-8 and TRBJ1-1; D call uncertain. The germline V gene encodes CDR1 SGHTS and CDR2 YDEGEE. Trimming took off 3 bases at V and 4 bases at J, with 19 bases between the two ends. The CDR3 totals 16 residues. The CDR3 coding sequence is TGTGCCAGCAGCTGGAGGGCAGGTAGTGTGAGCACTGAAGCTTTCTTT. Protein sequence: CASSWRAGSVSTEAFF. The complete variable domain, with remaining parts taken from reference TRBV5-8 and TRBJ1-1, reads EAGVTQSPTHLIKTRGQQATLRCSPISGHTSVYWYQQALGLGLQFLLWYDEGEERNRGNFPPRFSGRQFPNYSSELNVNALELEDSALYLCASSWRAGSVSTEAFFGQGTRLTVV.